The clone carrying this TCR beta chain was observed at least ten times. Its antigen remains unidentified. The sample is drawn from a study of OX40 agonist ivuxolimab in advanced cancers. Turning to the study itself: Antecedent anti-PD-1, anti-PD-L1 or anti-CTLA-4 therapy was permissible, with over 35% having received some. Partial responses were observed in three patients, of whom one had hepatocellular carcinoma and two had cutaneous melanoma.

Assay used: immunoSEQ multiplex PCR; TCRdb lists only in-frame clones, some missing. The sample shows around 46,000 clones, approximately 88% of them seen only once. Overall study findings and caveats: Both CD4+ and CD8+ T cell populations in blood had undergone clonal expansion by week 6 at 0.1 to 3.0 mg/kg.

V lost 3 bases to trimming and J lost 3 bases, with 18 bases between them. The CDR3 has 17 residues. CDR1 SGHNT and CDR2 YENEEA come from the germline V gene. The specimen was CD4+ or CD8+ T cells sorted from blood, collected in a trial of the OX40 agonist ivuxolimab. The V and J genes are TRBV11-3 and TRBJ1-5; TRBD1 might be the D (6 bases). The clonotype comes from an adult with an advanced solid tumor such as melanoma, head and neck, liver or kidney cancer. The CDR3 here is CASSFPYPDRFNQPQHF. The CDR3 DNA is TGTGCCAGCAGCTTCCCTTATCCGGACAGATTCAATCAGCCCCAGCATTTT.